The following is a T cell receptor (beta chain) sequence with its context. This sample stems from a study of blood T cell repertoires in COVID-19. Study details: COVID-19 samples collected from the United States, Italy and Spain covered acute and convalescent phases.

Using immunoSEQ multiplex PCR, the repertoire was profiled, and TCRdb retains in-frame clones only, with some absent. The table lists 300,000 to 400,000 clones, more than 85% of them singletons. The CDR3 is made up of 14 amino acids. Germline V lookup: CDR1 LGHDT, CDR2 YNNKEL (reference sequence). After removal of 6 bases from V and 8 bases from J, the junction contained 9 bases not matched to a gene. The participants were between roughly 18 and 89 years old and came from 24 US areas. The recovered donors of Cohort 3 showed two negative PCRs, clearance, or symptom resolution. Sequencing input: PBMCs or T cells enriched from blood (not recorded which). The sequence was collected from a woman in her thirties who had recovered from COVID-19. The V gene is TRBV3-1 (or the pseudogene TRBV3-2), the J gene TRBJ1-4; 7 nucleotides line up with TRBD1. The CDR3 bases are TGTGCCAGCAGTCAACGGCAACAGGGGGAAAAACTGTTTTTT. It is translated as CASSQRQQGEKLFF.